This is a list of T cell receptor beta chains from one sample in a study of graft-versus-host responses after intestinal transplantation. The table came from immunoSEQ multiplex PCR; TCRdb's copy has only in-frame clones and leaves some out. The sample contains over 100,000 clones, more than 85% of which appear only once. These TCRs' antigens remain unknown. This sample comprised unstimulated CD8+ T cells sorted from spleen or lymph node cells, obtained before transplant. The receptors come from a human donor who was the organ donor for an intestinal transplant. Each CDR3 is given with its conserved first and last residue. Each record gives: CDR3 length, J gene, D gene, clone size, V gene, CDR3 protein, CDR3 DNA. D genes are given only for firm matches. Expanded clones get a size class; other rows say once, few or many, or leave the size out.

>14|TRBJ1-5|TRBD1|-|TRBV30
CAWSDGTGNQPQHF
TGTGCCTGGAGTGATGGGACAGGTAATCAGCCCCAGCATTTT
>15|TRBJ1-1|TRBD1|-|TRBV5-1
CASSSRQGSNTEAFF
TGCGCCAGCAGCTCCCGACAGGGTTCGAACACTGAAGCTTTCTTT
>11|TRBJ2-7|-|-|TRBV29-1
CSAQDNYEQYF
TGCAGCGCCCAGGACAATTACGAGCAGTACTTC
>17|TRBJ2-6|-|-|TRBV5-1
CASSLLAGVPGANVLTF
TGCGCCAGCAGCTTGCTAGCAGGAGTTCCCGGGGCCAACGTCCTGACTTTC
>19|TRBJ2-3|TRBD1|-|TRBV4-1
CASSQPGQGGLGYTDTQYF
TGCGCCAGCAGCCAACCGGGACAGGGAGGGTTGGGTTACACAGATACGCAGTATTTT
>15|TRBJ1-3|-|few|TRBV6-6
CASSYRTVSGNTIYF
TGTGCCAGCAGTTACCGAACGGTTTCTGGAAACACCATATATTTT
>20|TRBJ2-1|TRBD2|-|TRBV4-2
CASSQDSATSGVSSYNEQFF
TGTGCCAGCAGCCAAGATTCGGCGACTAGCGGGGTCAGCTCCTACAATGAGCAGTTCTTC
>14|TRBJ2-7|TRBD1|-|TRBV5-8
CASREDRVSYEQYF
TGTGCCAGCAGAGAGGACAGGGTGTCCTACGAGCAGTACTTC
>13|TRBJ2-7|-|-|TRBV5-4
CASSLKGSYEQYF
TGTGCCAGCAGCTTGAAGGGGTCCTACGAGCAGTACTTC
>16|TRBJ2-1|TRBD2|-|TRBV5-6
CASSYPGLVPYNEQFF
TGTGCCAGCAGTTATCCGGGACTAGTCCCCTACAATGAGCAGTTCTTC
>15|TRBJ2-5|-|-|TRBV9
CASSPLGGPQETQYF
TGTGCCAGCAGCCCTCTGGGGGGCCCCCAAGAGACCCAGTACTTC
>17|TRBJ2-1|-|-|TRBV9
CASSEGDRRIGGDEQFF
TGTGCCAGCAGCGAGGGAGATCGTAGAATAGGAGGGGATGAGCAGTTCTTC
>15|TRBJ2-7|TRBD2|-|TRBV19
CASTPSGLAGYEQYF
TGTGCCAGTACTCCGTCGGGACTAGCAGGCTACGAGCAGTACTTC
>13|TRBJ1-6|-|-|TRBV19
CASSTAGDSPLHF
TGTGCCAGTAGTACCGCGGGGGATTCACCCCTCCACTTT
>12|TRBJ1-1|TRBD1|-|TRBV27
CASRHRGTEAFF
TGTGCCAGCAGGCACAGGGGGACTGAAGCTTTCTTT
>18|TRBJ2-1|TRBD2|-|TRBV4-3
CASSQDPPLAGLYNEQFF
TGCGCCAGCAGCCAAGATCCCCCCCTAGCGGGACTCTACAATGAGCAGTTCTTC
>16|TRBJ2-1|TRBD2|-|TRBV7-8
CASSQHTGLAYTEQFF
TGTGCCAGCAGCCAGCATACGGGACTAGCTTATACTGAGCAGTTCTTC
>15|TRBJ1-1|TRBD1|-|TRBV6-5
CASSWDSSISGEAFF
TGTGCCAGCAGTTGGGACAGTTCAATCAGTGGTGAAGCTTTCTTT
>13|TRBJ1-1|-|-|TRBV5-4
CASNATVNTEAFF
TGTGCCAGCAACGCCACAGTGAACACTGAAGCTTTCTTT
>17|TRBJ1-1|-|-|TRBV19
CASSIWGVDGKNTEAFF
TGTGCCAGTAGTATCTGGGGGGTTGATGGGAAGAACACTGAAGCTTTCTTT
>12|TRBJ2-1|-|-|TRBV7-2
CASSLGRNEQFF
TGTGCCAGCAGCTTAGGCAGGAATGAGCAGTTCTTC
>15|TRBJ1-1|-|few|TRBV4-3
CASSQVGRGRTEAFF
TGCGCCAGCAGCCAAGTAGGCAGAGGGAGAACTGAAGCTTTCTTT
>13|TRBJ2-3|-|-|TRBV10-3
CAISDLGTDTQYF
TGTGCCATCAGTGATCTGGGGACAGATACGCAGTATTTT
>16|TRBJ2-2|TRBD2|once|TRBV27
CASSLLPREWSGELFF
TGTGCCAGCAGTTTACTCCCGCGGGAGTGGTCCGGGGAGCTGTTTTTT
>14|TRBJ2-6|-|-|TRBV6-1
CASSEKRGANVLTF
TGTGCCAGCAGTGAGAAAAGAGGGGCCAACGTCCTGACTTTC
>12|TRBJ1-3|-|once|TRBV9
CASSVAGNTIYF
TGTGCCAGCAGCGTAGCTGGAAACACCATATATTTT
>15|TRBJ2-1|TRBD2|-|TRBV6-5
CASSYSTSGSGEQFF
TGTGCCAGCAGTTACTCGACTAGCGGGAGCGGTGAGCAGTTCTTC
>16|TRBJ2-3|TRBD2|-|TRBV28
CASSFLRSGRGDTQYF
TGTGCCAGCAGTTTTCTCAGGAGCGGGAGAGGAGATACGCAGTATTTT
>16|TRBJ2-7|-|-|TRBV7-9
CASSGGGAGPPYEQYF
TGTGCCAGCAGCGGAGGTGGGGCAGGACCCCCCTACGAGCAGTACTTC
>15|TRBJ1-4|-|-|TRBV21-1
CASSKQDRGLEKLFF
TGTGCCAGCAGCAAACAAGACAGGGGGCTTGAAAAACTGTTTTTT
>15|TRBJ2-3|TRBD1|-|TRBV30
CAWSSGTGSTDTQYF
TGTGCCTGGAGCTCCGGGACAGGGAGCACAGATACGCAGTATTTT
>15|TRBJ1-1|TRBD1|-|TRBV5-6
CASSFGTGVHTEAFF
TGTGCCAGCAGCTTCGGGACAGGGGTTCACACTGAAGCTTTCTTT
>13|TRBJ2-5|-|-|TRBV5-4
CASSPDSTGTQYF
TGTGCCAGCAGTCCAGACTCAACGGGGACCCAGTACTTC
>15|TRBJ1-1|TRBD1|-|TRBV6-1
CASKGGGHLNTEAFF
TGTGCCAGCAAAGGGGGCGGACACCTGAACACTGAAGCTTTCTTT
>15|TRBJ2-7|-|-|TRBV13
CASSLVETGAYEQYF
TGTGCCAGCAGCTTAGTGGAGACAGGCGCCTACGAGCAGTACTTC
>14|TRBJ1-3|-|-|TRBV6-5
CASSYRGSGNTIYF
TGTGCCAGCAGTTACAGGGGCTCTGGAAACACCATATATTTT
>13|TRBJ2-5|-|-|TRBV6-5
CASSRPSQETQYF
TGTGCCAGCAGCCGGCCCAGCCAAGAGACCCAGTACTTC
>15|TRBJ2-2|-|-|TRBV19
CASSISDRVTGELFF
TGTGCCAGTAGTATTTCGGACCGGGTGACCGGGGAGCTGTTTTTT
>16|TRBJ2-3|TRBD2|-|TRBV4-3
CASSQDRTSGRDTQYF
TGCGCCAGCAGCCAAGATCGGACTAGCGGGAGGGATACGCAGTATTTT
>14|TRBJ2-7|TRBD1|-|TRBV5-1
CASSPRDRKYEQYF
TGCGCCAGCAGCCCCCGGGACAGGAAATACGAGCAGTACTTC
>14|TRBJ2-1|-|-|TRBV11-2
CASSLPGTPNEQFF
TGTGCCAGCAGCTTACCAGGAACTCCAAATGAGCAGTTCTTC
>13|TRBJ2-3|-|-|TRBV13
CASSLPSSDTQYF
TGTGCCAGCAGCTTACCCTCGTCAGATACGCAGTATTTT
>14|TRBJ2-7|-|-|TRBV4-3
CASSQDGISYEQYF
TGCGCCAGCAGCCAAGATGGCATAAGCTACGAGCAGTACTTC
>13|TRBJ2-1|-|-|TRBV27
CASSLGVYNEQFF
TGTGCCAGCAGTTTAGGGGTATACAATGAGCAGTTCTTC
>15|TRBJ2-1|TRBD2|-|TRBV7-2
CASSLLAGGYHEQFF
TGTGCCAGCAGCTTACTAGCGGGAGGGTACCATGAGCAGTTCTTC
>13|TRBJ1-5|-|few|TRBV27
CASSLSINQPQHF
TGTGCCAGCAGTTTATCTATCAATCAGCCCCAGCATTTT
>17|TRBJ2-3|TRBD1|-|TRBV28
CASSPPHDRGLTDTQYF
TGTGCCAGCAGTCCCCCCCACGACAGGGGGTTGACAGATACGCAGTATTTT
>10|TRBJ1-2|-|once|TRBV2
CASRGGGYTF
TGTGCCAGCAGGGGGGGAGGCTACACCTTC
>17|TRBJ2-7|-|-|TRBV7-8
CASSLPSSYYKSYEQYF
TGTGCCAGCAGCTTACCGTCTAGCTACTATAAATCCTACGAGCAGTACTTC
>18|TRBJ2-5|TRBD2|-|TRBV4-3
CASSQAGPGLKRRETQYF
TGCGCCAGCAGCCAAGCGGGCCCGGGACTAAAGAGGCGGGAGACCCAGTACTTC
>14|TRBJ2-7|TRBD2|-|TRBV16
CASSPNGRAYEQYF
TGTGCCAGCAGCCCCAATGGGAGGGCCTACGAGCAGTACTTC
>15|TRBJ2-1|-|-|TRBV19
CASSLRGVPYNEQFF
TGTGCCAGTAGTTTACGTGGGGTCCCCTACAATGAGCAGTTCTTC
>15|TRBJ2-1|-|once|TRBV11-3
CASSFSRLPYNEQFF
TGTGCCAGCAGCTTCTCGCGACTACCTTACAATGAGCAGTTCTTC
>15|TRBJ1-2|TRBD1|-|TRBV28
CASSVVIQGVNGYTF
TGTGCCAGCAGTGTAGTAATACAGGGGGTAAATGGCTACACCTTC
>15|TRBJ2-1|TRBD2|-|TRBV4-3
CASSQATSGYNEQFF
TGCGCCAGCAGCCAAGCGACTAGCGGCTACAATGAGCAGTTCTTC
>19|TRBJ2-3|-|once|TRBV27
CASSLMGARPALSTDTQYF
TGTGCCAGCAGTTTAATGGGGGCGAGGCCCGCGTTGTCCACAGATACGCAGTATTTT